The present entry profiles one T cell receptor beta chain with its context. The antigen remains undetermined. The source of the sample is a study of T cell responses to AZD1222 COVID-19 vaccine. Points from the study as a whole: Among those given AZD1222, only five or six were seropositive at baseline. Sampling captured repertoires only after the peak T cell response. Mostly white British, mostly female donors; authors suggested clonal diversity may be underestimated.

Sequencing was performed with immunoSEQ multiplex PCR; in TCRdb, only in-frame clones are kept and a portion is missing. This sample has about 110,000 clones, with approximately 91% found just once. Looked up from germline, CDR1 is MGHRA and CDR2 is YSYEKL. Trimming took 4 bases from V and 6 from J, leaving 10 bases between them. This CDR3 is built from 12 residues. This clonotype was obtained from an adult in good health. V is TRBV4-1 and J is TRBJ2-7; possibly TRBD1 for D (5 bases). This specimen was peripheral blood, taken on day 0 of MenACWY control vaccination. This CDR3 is CASSRTGSEQYF. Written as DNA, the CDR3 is TGCGCCAGCAGCCGCACAGGCTCCGAGCAGTACTTC.